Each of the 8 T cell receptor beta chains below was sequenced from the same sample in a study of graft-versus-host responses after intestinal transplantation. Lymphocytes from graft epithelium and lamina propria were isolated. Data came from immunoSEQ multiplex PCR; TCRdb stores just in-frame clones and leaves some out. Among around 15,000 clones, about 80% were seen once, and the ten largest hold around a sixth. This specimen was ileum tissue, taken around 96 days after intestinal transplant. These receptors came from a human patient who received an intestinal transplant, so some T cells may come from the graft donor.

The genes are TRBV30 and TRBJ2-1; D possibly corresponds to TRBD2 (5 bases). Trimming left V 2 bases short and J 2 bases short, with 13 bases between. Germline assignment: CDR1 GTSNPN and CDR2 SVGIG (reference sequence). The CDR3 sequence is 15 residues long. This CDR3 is CAWSIDGNAYNEQFF. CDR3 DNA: TGTGCCTGGAGTATTGACGGGAACGCCTACAATGAGCAGTTCTTC. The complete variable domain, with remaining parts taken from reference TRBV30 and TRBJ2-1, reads SQTIHQWPATLVQPVGSPLSLECTVEGTSNPNLYWYRQAAGRGLQLLFYSVGIGQISSEVPQNLSASRPQDRQFILSSKKLLLSDSGFYLCAWSIDGNAYNEQFFGPGTRLTVL.

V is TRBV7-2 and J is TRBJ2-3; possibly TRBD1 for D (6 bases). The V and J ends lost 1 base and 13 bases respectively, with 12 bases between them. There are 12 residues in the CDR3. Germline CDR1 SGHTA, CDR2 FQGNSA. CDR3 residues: CASSLEGDKKYF. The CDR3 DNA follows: TGTGCCAGCAGCTTAGAAGGGGACAAAAAGTATTTT. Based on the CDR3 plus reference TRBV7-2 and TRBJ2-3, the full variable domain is GAGVSQSPSNKVTEKGKDVELRCDPISGHTALYWYRQSLGQGLEFLIYFQGNSAPDKSGLPSDRFSAERTGGSVSTLTIQRTQQEDSAVYLCASSLEGDKKYFGPGTRLTVL.

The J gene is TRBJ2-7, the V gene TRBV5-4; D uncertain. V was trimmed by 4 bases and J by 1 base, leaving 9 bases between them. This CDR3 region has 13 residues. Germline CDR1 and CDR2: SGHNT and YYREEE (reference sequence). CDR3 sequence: CASSQDISYEQYF. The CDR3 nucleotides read TGTGCCAGCAGCCAAGACATTTCCTACGAGCAGTACTTC.

CDR3 bases: TGCGCCAGCAGCCAAGACGGGCTGGGGTGGAACATTCAGTACTTC. Translated, it gives CASSQDGLGWNIQYF. This chain connects TRBV4-3 to TRBJ2-4; D is ambiguous. CDR3 size: 15 residues. The germline V and J ends were trimmed by 0 bases and 7 bases, with 13 bases remaining between them. The germline CDR1 and CDR2 sequences are LGHNA and YSLEER.

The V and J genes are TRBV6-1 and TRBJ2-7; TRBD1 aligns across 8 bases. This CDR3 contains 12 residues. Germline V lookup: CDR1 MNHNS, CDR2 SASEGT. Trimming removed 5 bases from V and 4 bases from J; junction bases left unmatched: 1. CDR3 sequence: CASSRTGYEQYF. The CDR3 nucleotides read TGTGCCAGCAGTCGGACAGGGTACGAGCAGTACTTC.

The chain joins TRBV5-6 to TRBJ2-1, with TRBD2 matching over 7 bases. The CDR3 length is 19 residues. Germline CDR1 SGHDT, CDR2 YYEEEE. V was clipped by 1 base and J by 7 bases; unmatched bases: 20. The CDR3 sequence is CASSLRAPRERHPGNEQFF. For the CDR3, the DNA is TGTGCCAGCAGCTTGAGAGCGCCGCGGGAGCGACACCCCGGTAATGAGCAGTTCTTC.

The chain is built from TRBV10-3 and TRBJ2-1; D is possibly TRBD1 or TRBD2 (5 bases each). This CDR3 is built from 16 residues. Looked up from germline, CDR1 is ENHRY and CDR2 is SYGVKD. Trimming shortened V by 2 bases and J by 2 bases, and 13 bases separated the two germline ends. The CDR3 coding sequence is TGTGCCATCAGTGAGAATTGGCTGGGACCCTACAATGAGCAGTTCTTC. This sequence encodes CAISENWLGPYNEQFF.

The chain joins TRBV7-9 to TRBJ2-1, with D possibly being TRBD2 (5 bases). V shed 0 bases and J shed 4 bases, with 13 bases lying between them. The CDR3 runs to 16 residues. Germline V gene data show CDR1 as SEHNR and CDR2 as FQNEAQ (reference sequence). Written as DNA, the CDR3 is TGTGCCAGCAGCTTAGCCTCTATCGGACTTTACAATGAGCAGTTCTTC. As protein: CASSLASIGLYNEQFF.